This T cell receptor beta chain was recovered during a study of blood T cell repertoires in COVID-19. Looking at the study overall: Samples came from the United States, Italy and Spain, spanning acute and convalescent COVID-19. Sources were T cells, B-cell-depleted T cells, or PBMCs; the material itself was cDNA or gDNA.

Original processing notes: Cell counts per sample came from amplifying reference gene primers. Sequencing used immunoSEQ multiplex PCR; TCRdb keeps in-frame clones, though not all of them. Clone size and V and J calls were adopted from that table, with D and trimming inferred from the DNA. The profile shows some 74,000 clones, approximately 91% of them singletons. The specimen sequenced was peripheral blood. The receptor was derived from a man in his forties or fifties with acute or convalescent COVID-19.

The CDR3 nucleotides are TGCAGTGCTAGTTTTGGGGCTAGCGGTACAAAAGAGACCCAGTACTTC. Amino acids: CSASFGASGTKETQYF. The chain uses TRBV20-1 and TRBJ2-5; the match to TRBD2 covers 7 bases. The CDR3 has 16 amino acids. Germline loops: CDR1 DFQATT, CDR2 SNEGSKA (reference sequence). The ends lost 3 bases at V and 3 bases at J; junction bases unmatched: 13.